This T cell receptor beta chain was documented in a study of T cell repertoires in ileal Crohn's disease. Study-level findings and limits: Compared with CD4 T cells, sorted CD8 cells carried more expanded clones.

The table came from immunoSEQ multiplex PCR; TCRdb's copy has only in-frame clones and leaves some out. Of 15,000 or so clones detected, approximately 79% appear once; the ten largest clones hold roughly 14%. Regarding this clone: Its specificity is not known.

Time point meaning: inflamed ileum from the surgical specimen. Sequencing was done on a sample of ileal tissue. The receptor's source is an adult with Crohn's disease.

CDR3 residues: CASSQGLAGANEQFF. The CDR3 nucleotides are TGTGCCAGCAGCCAGGGACTAGCGGGGGCCAATGAGCAGTTCTTC. This rearrangement joins TRBV4-2 to TRBJ2-1; TRBD2 matches at 14 bases. The germline V gene encodes CDR1 LGHNA and CDR2 YNFKEQ. V trimming: 3 bases; J trimming: 6 bases; junction bases outside the gene matches: 1. The CDR3 contains 15 residues.